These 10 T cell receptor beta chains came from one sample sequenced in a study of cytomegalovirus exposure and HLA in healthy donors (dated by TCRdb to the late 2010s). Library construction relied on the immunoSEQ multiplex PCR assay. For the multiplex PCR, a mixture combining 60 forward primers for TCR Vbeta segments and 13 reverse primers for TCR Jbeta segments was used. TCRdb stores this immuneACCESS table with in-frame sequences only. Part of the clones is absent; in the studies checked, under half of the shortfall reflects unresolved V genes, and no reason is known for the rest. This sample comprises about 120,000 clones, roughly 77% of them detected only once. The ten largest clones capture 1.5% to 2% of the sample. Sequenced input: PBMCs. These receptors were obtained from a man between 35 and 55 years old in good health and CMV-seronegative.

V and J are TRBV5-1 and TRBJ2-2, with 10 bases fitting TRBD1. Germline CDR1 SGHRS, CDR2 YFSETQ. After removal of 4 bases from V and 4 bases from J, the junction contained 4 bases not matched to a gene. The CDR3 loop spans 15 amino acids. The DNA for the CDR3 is TGCGCCAGCAGCCTCCGGGACAGGGGCACCGGGGAGCTGTTTTTT. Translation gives CASSLRDRGTGELFF.

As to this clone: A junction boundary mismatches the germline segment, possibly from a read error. Written as DNA, the CDR3 is TGTGCCAGCAGCGTAGATGGGGCCAACGGCCTGACTTTC. It specifies CASSVDGANGLTF. The rearrangement links TRBV9 to TRBJ2-6, with D perhaps TRBD1 (5 bases). Per the germline V gene, CDR1 is SGDLS and CDR2 is YYNGEE. The CDR3 sequence is 13 residues long.

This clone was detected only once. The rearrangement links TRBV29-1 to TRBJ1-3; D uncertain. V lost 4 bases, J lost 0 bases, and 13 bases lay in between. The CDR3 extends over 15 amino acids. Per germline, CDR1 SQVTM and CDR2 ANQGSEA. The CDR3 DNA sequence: TGCAGCGTTGCCGAGGGCTACAGCTCTGGAAACACCATATATTTT. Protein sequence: CSVAEGYSSGNTIYF.

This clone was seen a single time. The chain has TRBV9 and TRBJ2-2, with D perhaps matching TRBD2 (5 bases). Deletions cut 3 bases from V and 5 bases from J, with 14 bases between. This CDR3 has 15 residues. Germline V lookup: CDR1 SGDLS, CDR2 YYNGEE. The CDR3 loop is CASSAPAGITGELFF. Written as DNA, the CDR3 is TGTGCCAGCAGCGCCCCCGCCGGGATTACCGGGGAGCTGTTTTTT.

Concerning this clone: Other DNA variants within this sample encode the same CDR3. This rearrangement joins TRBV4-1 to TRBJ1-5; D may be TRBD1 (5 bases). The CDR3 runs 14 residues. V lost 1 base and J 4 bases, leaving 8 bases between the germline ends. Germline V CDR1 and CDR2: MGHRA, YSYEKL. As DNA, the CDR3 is TGCGCCAGCAGCCAAGTCCAGGGAAATCAGCCCCAGCATTTT. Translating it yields CASSQVQGNQPQHF.

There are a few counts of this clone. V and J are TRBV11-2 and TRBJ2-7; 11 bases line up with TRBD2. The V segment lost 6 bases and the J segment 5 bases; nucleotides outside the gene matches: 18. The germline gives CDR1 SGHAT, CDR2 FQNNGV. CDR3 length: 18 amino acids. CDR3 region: CASRYIYSGRGVNDEQYF. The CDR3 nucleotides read TGTGCCAGCAGGTACATTTATAGCGGGAGGGGAGTGAACGACGAGCAGTACTTC.

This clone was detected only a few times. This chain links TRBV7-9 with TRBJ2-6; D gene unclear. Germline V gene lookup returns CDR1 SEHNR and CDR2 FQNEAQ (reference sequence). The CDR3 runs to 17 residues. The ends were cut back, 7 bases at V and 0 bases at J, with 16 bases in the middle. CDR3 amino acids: CASTWASHISGANVLTF. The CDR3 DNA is TGTGCCAGCACCTGGGCGAGCCACATCTCTGGGGCCAACGTCCTGACTTTC.

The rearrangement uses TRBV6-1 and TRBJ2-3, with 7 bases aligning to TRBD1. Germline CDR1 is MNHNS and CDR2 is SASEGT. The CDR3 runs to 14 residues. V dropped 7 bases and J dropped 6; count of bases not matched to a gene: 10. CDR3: CASMWAGGADTQYF. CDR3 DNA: TGTGCCAGCATGTGGGCAGGGGGAGCTGATACGCAGTATTTT.

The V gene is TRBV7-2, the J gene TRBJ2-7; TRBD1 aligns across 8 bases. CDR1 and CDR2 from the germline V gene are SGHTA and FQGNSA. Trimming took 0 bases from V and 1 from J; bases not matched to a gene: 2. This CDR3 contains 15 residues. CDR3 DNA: TGTGCCAGCAGCTTAGCACGGACAGGGTCCTACGAGCAGTACTTC. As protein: CASSLARTGSYEQYF.

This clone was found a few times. Written as DNA, the CDR3 is TGTGCCAGCAGCCCCTCAGGGCCTGTTGAGCAGTTCTTC. It codes for CASSPSGPVEQFF. The chain uses TRBV7-2 and TRBJ2-1; the D gene is possibly TRBD1 (5 bases). V was shortened by 5 bases and J by 9 bases, with 14 bases between the two germline ends. CDR3 length equals 13 residues. The germline V gene encodes CDR1 SGHTA and CDR2 FQGNSA.